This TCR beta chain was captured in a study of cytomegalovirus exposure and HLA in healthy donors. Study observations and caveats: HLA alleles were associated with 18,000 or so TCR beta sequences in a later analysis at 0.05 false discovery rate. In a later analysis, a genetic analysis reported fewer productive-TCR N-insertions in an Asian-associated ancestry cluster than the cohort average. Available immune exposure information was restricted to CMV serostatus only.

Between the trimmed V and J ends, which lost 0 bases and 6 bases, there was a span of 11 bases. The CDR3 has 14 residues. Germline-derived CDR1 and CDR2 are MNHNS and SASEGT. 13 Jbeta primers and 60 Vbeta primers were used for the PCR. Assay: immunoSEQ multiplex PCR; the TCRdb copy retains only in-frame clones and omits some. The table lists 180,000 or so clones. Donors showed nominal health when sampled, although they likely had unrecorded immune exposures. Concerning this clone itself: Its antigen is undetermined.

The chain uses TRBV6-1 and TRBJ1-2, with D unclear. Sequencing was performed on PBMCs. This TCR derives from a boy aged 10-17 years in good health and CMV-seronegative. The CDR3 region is CASSEAAGLDGYTF. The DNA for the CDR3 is TGTGCCAGCAGTGAAGCGGCAGGTTTAGATGGCTACACCTTC.